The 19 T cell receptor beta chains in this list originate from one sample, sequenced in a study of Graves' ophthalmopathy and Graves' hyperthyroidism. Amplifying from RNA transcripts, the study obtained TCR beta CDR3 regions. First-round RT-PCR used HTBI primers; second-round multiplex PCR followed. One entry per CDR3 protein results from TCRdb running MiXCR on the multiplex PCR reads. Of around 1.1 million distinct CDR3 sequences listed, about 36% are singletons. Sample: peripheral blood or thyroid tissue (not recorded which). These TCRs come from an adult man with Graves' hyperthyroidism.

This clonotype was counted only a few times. CDR3 nucleotides: TGCGCCAGCAGCCAAGAACAGGCGGGGGGTTACGAGCAGTACTTC. Translating gives CASSQEQAGGYEQYF. The chain carries TRBV4-1 and TRBJ2-7, with 8 bases matching TRBD2. Germline V gives CDR1 MGHRA, CDR2 YSYEKL. V shed 0 bases, J shed 4 bases, and the junction held 5 bases outside the gene matches. The CDR3 contains 15 residues.

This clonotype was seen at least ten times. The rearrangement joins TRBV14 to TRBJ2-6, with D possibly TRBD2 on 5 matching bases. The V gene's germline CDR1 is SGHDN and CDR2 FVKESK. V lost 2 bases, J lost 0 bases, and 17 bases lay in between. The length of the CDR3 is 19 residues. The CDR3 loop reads CASSQPSHSLLSGANVLTF. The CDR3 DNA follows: TGTGCCAGCAGCCAACCTAGCCACTCACTGCTCTCTGGGGCCAACGTCCTGACTTTC.

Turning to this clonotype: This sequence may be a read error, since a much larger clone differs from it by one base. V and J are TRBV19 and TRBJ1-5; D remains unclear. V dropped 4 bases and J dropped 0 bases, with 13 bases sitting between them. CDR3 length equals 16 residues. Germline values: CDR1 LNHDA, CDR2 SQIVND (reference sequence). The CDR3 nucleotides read TGTGCCAGTAGTACAGCCCCAGGATATAGCAATCAGCCCCAGCATTTT. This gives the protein CASSTAPGYSNQPQHF.

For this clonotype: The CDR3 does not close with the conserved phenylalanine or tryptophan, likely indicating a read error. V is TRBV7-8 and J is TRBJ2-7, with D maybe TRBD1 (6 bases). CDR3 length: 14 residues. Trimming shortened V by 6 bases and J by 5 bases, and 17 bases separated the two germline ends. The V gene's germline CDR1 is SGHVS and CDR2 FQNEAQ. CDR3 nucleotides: TGTGCCAGCAGTTTATCAACAGGGTGGCACGAGCAGTACCTC. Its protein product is CASSLSTGWHEQYL.

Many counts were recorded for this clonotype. The CDR3, as DNA: TGTGCCAGCAGCCCACCTCGGTGGCTAGCGGGGAGCGGGGAGCTGTTTTTT. Protein sequence: CASSPPRWLAGSGELFF. The chain recombines TRBV14 with TRBJ2-2, with 9 bases that match TRBD2. This CDR3 spans 17 amino acids. The trim removed 4 bases at V and 7 bases at J, leaving 13 bases unmatched. Per the germline V gene, CDR1 is SGHDN and CDR2 is FVKESK.

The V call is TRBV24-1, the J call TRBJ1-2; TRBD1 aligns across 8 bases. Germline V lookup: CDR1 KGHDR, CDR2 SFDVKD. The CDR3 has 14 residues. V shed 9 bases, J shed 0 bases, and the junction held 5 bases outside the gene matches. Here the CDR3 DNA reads TGTGCCACCGCAGCCAGGGGGCCTAACTATGGCTACACCTTC. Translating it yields CATAARGPNYGYTF.

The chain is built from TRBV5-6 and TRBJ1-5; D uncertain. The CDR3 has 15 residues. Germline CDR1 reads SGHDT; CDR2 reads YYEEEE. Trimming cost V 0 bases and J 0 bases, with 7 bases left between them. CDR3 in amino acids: CASSLVGHSNQPQHF. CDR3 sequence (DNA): TGTGCCAGCAGCTTGGTCGGTCATAGCAATCAGCCCCAGCATTTT.

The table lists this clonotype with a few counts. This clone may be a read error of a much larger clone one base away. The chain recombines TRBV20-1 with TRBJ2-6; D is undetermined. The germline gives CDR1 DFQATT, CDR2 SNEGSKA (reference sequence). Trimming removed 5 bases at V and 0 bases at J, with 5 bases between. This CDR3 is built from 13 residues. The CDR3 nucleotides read TGCAGTGCTCGCGTCTCTGGGGCCAACGTCCTGACTTTC. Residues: CSARVSGANVLTF.

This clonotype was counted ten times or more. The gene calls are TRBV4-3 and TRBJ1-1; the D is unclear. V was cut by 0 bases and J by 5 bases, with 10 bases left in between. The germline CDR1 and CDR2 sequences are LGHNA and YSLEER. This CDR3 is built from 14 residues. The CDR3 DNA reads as TGCGCCAGCAGCCAAGAAGACGGTGGGACTGAAGCTTTCTTT. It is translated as CASSQEDGGTEAFF.

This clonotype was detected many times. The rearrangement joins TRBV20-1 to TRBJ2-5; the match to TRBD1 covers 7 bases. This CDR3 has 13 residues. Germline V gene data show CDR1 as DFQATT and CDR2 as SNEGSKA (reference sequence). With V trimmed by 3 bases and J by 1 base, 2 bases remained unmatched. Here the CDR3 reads CSASPGGQETQYF. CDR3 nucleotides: TGCAGTGCTAGTCCAGGGGGCCAAGAGACCCAGTACTTC.

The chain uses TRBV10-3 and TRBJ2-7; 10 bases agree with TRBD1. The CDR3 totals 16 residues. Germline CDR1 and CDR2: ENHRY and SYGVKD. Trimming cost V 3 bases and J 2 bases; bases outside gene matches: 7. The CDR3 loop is CAISDVFGQGAYEQYF. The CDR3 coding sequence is TGTGCCATCAGTGATGTTTTTGGACAGGGGGCCTACGAGCAGTACTTC.

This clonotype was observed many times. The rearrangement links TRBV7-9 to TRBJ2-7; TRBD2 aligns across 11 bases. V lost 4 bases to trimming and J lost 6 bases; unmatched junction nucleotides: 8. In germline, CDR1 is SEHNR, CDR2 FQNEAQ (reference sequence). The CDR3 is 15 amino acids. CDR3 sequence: CASSSSGGNPLEQYF. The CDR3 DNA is TGTGCCAGCAGCTCTAGCGGGGGGAATCCCCTCGAGCAGTACTTC.

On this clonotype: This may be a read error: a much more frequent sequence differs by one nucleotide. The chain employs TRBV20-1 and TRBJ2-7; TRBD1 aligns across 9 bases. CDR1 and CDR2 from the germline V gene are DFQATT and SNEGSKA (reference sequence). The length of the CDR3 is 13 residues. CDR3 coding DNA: TGCAGTGCCCACGGCACAGGGGGCTACGAGCAGTGCTTC. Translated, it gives CSAHGTGGYEQCF.

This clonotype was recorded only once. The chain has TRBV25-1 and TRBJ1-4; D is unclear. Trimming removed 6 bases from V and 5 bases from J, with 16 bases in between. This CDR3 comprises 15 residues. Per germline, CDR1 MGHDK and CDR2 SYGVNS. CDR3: CASSLAGRVNEKLFF. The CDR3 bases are TGTGCCAGCAGCTTGGCCGGGCGGGTGAATGAAAAACTGTTTTTT.

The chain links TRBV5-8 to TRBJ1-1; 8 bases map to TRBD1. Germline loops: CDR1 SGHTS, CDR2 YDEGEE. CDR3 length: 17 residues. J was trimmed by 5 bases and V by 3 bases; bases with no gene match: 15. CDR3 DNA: TGTGCCAGCAGCTGGACCGGACAGGGTTGGAGACTGACTGAAGCTTTCTTT. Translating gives CASSWTGQGWRLTEAFF.

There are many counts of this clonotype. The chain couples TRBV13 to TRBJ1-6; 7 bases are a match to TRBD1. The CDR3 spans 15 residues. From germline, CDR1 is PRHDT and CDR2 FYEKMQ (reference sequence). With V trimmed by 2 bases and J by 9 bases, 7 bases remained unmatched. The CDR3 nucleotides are TGTGCCAGCAGCTTACAGGCAGGGGGAGGTTCACCCCTCCACTTT. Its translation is CASSLQAGGGSPLHF.

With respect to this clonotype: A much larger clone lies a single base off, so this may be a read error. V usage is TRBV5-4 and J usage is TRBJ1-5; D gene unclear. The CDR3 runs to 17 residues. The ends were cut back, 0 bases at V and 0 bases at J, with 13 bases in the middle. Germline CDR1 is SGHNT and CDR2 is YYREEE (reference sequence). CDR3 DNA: TGTGCCAGCAGCTTGGTGGTCCAGGTGGGTAGCAATCAGCCCCAGCATTTT. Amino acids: CASSLVVQVGSNQPQHF.

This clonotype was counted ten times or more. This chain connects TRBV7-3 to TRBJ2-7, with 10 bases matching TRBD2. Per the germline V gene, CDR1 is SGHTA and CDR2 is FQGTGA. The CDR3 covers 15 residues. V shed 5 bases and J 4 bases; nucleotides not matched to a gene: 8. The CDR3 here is CASSPSTSGRYEQYF. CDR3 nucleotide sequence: TGTGCCAGCAGCCCTTCGACTAGCGGGCGTTACGAGCAGTACTTC.

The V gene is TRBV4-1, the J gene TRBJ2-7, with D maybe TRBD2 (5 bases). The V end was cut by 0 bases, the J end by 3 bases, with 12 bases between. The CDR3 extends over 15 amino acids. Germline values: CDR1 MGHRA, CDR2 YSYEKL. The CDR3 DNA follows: TGCGCCAGCAGCCAAGATGCGACCGGGGACTACGAGCAGTACTTC. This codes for CASSQDATGDYEQYF.